Described below is a single TCR beta chain sequence and its context. The antigen remains undetermined. The assay was immunoSEQ multiplex PCR, and TCRdb's table has in-frame clones only and misses some. The sample includes 50,000 to 70,000 clones, 90% to 95% seen only once; the top ten take 5.5% to 7.5%. Germline V gene data show CDR1 as SGHTA and CDR2 as FQGTGA. Trimming cost V 4 bases and J 3 bases; bases outside gene matches: 6. CDR3 length equals 16 residues. This sample stems from a study of cytomegalovirus exposure and HLA in healthy donors. Broader study findings: It was confirmed in vitro that a few of the CMV-associated chains were specific for CMV antigens. While the bulk of TCR sequences proved rare, some public TCRs turned up in many donors. According to a later analysis, TCR clusters from the first cohort tended to co-occur in the 100 to 150 validation repertoires. Both high specificity and high sensitivity reportedly marked the classifier's diagnosis of cytomegalovirus status.

The chain has TRBV7-3 and TRBJ2-2; 9 nucleotides line up with TRBD2. The specimen sequenced was PBMCs. The receptor comes from a woman between 18 and 29 years old in good health and CMV-seropositive. CDR3 sequence: CASSSPAGGDTGELFF. The DNA of the CDR3 is TGTGCCAGCAGCTCCCCAGCGGGGGGTGACACCGGGGAGCTGTTTTTT.